Below are 5 T cell receptor beta chains sequenced from a single sample in a study of blood T cell repertoires in COVID-19 (TCRdb year 2020). Library creation used the immunoSEQ multiplex PCR assay. As stored in TCRdb, this immuneACCESS dataset retains in-frame rearrangements with V and J assigned. A fraction of the clones does not appear; measured against another copy, unresolved V genes explain less than half of the discrepancy, and the remainder lacks a known reason. Recorded for this sample are about 670,000 clones; just under 90% of them occurred a single time. The ten largest account for over 0.2% of the sample. The specimen was peripheral blood. Receptors originate from a woman younger than 30 with acute or convalescent COVID-19.

V usage is TRBV6-5 and J usage is TRBJ1-2, with TRBD1 as a possible D gene (5 bases). Germline V lookup: CDR1 MNHEY, CDR2 SVGAGI. The CDR3 length is 16 residues. The germline V and J ends were trimmed by 0 bases and 3 bases, with 14 bases remaining between them. The CDR3: CASSYSRTLIYYGYTF. The CDR3 region has the DNA TGTGCCAGCAGTTACTCAAGGACACTTATTTACTATGGCTACACCTTC.

This chain links TRBV4-1 with TRBJ2-2; 8 bases map to TRBD2. Trimming at V came to 4 bases and at J to 3 bases, leaving 13 bases not matched to a gene. In germline, CDR1 is MGHRA, CDR2 YSYEKL. CDR3 length: 18 amino acids. CDR3 amino acids: CASSLSLGAGGYTGELFF. The CDR3 DNA is TGCGCCAGCAGCCTCTCTCTGGGGGCGGGGGGATACACCGGGGAGCTGTTTTTT.

The chain combines TRBV18 with TRBJ2-7; 7 bases map to TRBD1. Looked up from germline, CDR1 is KGHSH and CDR2 is LQKENI. The V and J ends lost 8 bases and 2 bases, in that order; junction bases with no gene match: 15. CDR3 length: 16 residues. The CDR3 spells CASAQITGEKPYEQYF. Here the CDR3 DNA reads TGTGCCAGCGCCCAGATAACAGGGGAGAAGCCCTACGAGCAGTACTTC.

This clone was detected only once. The sample carries other DNA sequences with the same CDR3. The CDR3 sequence is CSVGTAEAFF. The CDR3 DNA sequence: TGCAGCGTTGGAACAGCTGAAGCTTTCTTT. The chain combines TRBV29-1 with TRBJ1-1, with D unresolved. Trimming removed 4 bases at V and 6 bases at J, with 6 bases between. This CDR3 is 10 amino acids long. The germline CDR1 and CDR2 sequences are SQVTM and ANQGSEA.

This chain joins TRBV18 and TRBJ1-1, with no clear D. This CDR3 is 13 amino acids long. V was trimmed by 3 bases and J by 6 bases, leaving 11 bases between them. CDR1 is KGHSH and CDR2 is LQKENI in the germline V gene. The CDR3 spells CASSPRYSAEAFF. The DNA of the CDR3 is TGTGCCAGCTCACCTCGATACTCTGCTGAAGCTTTCTTT. Supplemented by reference TRBV18 and TRBJ1-1, the full variable domain reads NAGVMQNPRHLVRRRGQEARLRCSPMKGHSHVYWYRQLPEEGLKFMVYLQKENIIDESGMPKERFSAEFPKEGPSILRIQQVVRGDSAAYFCASSPRYSAEAFFGQGTRLTVV.